This TCR beta chain was captured by sequencing in a study of shared clonotypes between healthy human individuals. Study-wide findings and caveats: Donors were few, which limited the genetic and exposure-history diversity represented. The expectation was that sequencing depth would affect clonotype sharing among donors.

The study ran the assay at deep level. Produced via immunoSEQ multiplex PCR; TCRdb's table is partial and in-frame only. The sample has over 750,000 clones, just over 95% seen once. In the case of this clone: The antigen is unknown.

V shed 1 base and J 7 bases; nucleotides not matched to a gene: 4. In germline, CDR1 is LNHDA, CDR2 SQIVND (reference sequence). The CDR3 is made up of 14 amino acids. Naive-designated CD8 cells lacked CD45RO, were positively enriched for CCR7, and omitted terminally differentiated effector memory CD45RA+ cells. Nashville, Tennessee was home to all donors, each a Caucasian adult. The chain recombines TRBV19 with TRBJ2-1; TRBD2 matches 7 bases. The specimen was naive CD8+ T cells sorted from blood. This clonotype originated in a man younger than 45 in good health. The CDR3 bases are TGTGCCAGTAGTATAGTACAAGCGGGGAATGAGCAGTTCTTC. Its protein product is CASSIVQAGNEQFF.